The 3 T cell receptor beta chains listed next were all sequenced from one sample in a study of cytomegalovirus exposure and HLA in healthy donors. Sequenced by immunoSEQ multiplex PCR; TCRdb stores in-frame clones only, minus some. Here the sample spans over 200,000 clones, about 90% being singletons. Sequenced: PBMCs. These receptor sequences come from a woman aged 25 to 39 in good health and CMV-seronegative.

The chain is built from TRBV5-6 and TRBJ2-7; 9 bases align to TRBD2. There are 15 residues in the CDR3. The V gene's germline CDR1 is SGHDT and CDR2 YYEEEE. The J segment lost 0 bases and the V segment lost 3 bases, leaving 4 bases of the junction unmatched. CDR3 residues: CASSSRLAASYEQYF. In DNA, the CDR3 is TGTGCCAGCAGCTCCCGACTAGCGGCCTCCTACGAGCAGTACTTC. Combining the CDR3 with reference TRBV5-6 and TRBJ2-7 gives the whole variable domain DAGVTQSPTHLIKTRGQQVTLRCSPKSGHDTVSWYQQALGQGPQFIFQYYEEEERQRGNFPDRFSGHQFPNYSSELNVNALLLGDSALYLCASSSRLAASYEQYFGPGTRLTVT.

This chain joins TRBV16 and TRBJ1-1; D is unresolved. Germline-derived CDR1 and CDR2 are KGHSY and FQNENV. V was shortened by 1 base and J by 11 bases, with 11 bases between the two germline ends. CDR3 length equals 12 residues. CDR3 sequence (DNA): TGTGCCAGCAGCCAATTTTTCGTGAATGCTTTCTTT. This codes for CASSQFFVNAFF.

The table lists this clone with a count of one. This chain joins TRBV4-1 and TRBJ2-7; 8 positions match TRBD2. Germline V CDR1 and CDR2: MGHRA, YSYEKL. The J segment lost 2 bases and the V segment lost 0 bases, leaving 6 bases of the junction unmatched. The CDR3 runs 16 residues. CDR3 nucleotides: TGCGCCAGCAGCCAAGAAACGGCGGGAGGAACCTACGAGCAGTACTTC. The encoded protein is CASSQETAGGTYEQYF.